The 20 T cell receptor beta chains below were found in one sample sequenced in a study of PD-L1 blockade in urothelial cancer. The table came from immunoSEQ multiplex PCR; TCRdb's copy has only in-frame clones and leaves some out. The table shows about 90,000 clones, with approximately 87% occurring only once. Indicated time point: peripheral blood 6 weeks after treatment start. Sequencing used PBMCs, obtained around atezolizumab (anti-PD-L1) treatment. The receptor source for this set is a man between 65 and 85 years old with urothelial cancer.

The chain recombines TRBV7-2 with TRBJ1-2, with D unclear. CDR1 is SGHTA and CDR2 is FQGNSA in the germline V gene. V gave up 1 base and J gave up 1 base, with 4 bases separating them. CDR3 length: 13 amino acids. CDR3 nucleotides: TGTGCCAGCAGCTTAGACAATAACTATGGCTACACCTTC. This translates into CASSLDNNYGYTF.

This chain connects TRBV2 to TRBJ1-5; TRBD1 might be the D (6 bases). Between the trimmed V and J ends, which lost 6 bases and 0 bases, there was a span of 9 bases. CDR3 length: 14 amino acids. Germline V gene lookup returns CDR1 SNHLY and CDR2 FYNNEI. This chain's CDR3 is CASRWTDSNQPQHF. DNA for the CDR3: TGTGCCAGCAGATGGACAGATAGCAATCAGCCCCAGCATTTT.

The V call is TRBV7-6, the J call TRBJ1-3, with 7 bases matching TRBD1. V lost 5 bases and J lost 3; bases outside the gene matches: 7. Germline CDR1 is SGHVS and CDR2 is FNYEAQ. The CDR3 extends over 15 amino acids. CDR3 sequence reads: CASSINQGVGNTIYF. For the CDR3, the DNA is TGTGCCAGCAGCATAAACCAGGGGGTTGGAAACACCATATATTTT.

The chain links TRBV6-1 to TRBJ1-5, with D possibly being TRBD1 (6 bases). Per germline, CDR1 MNHNS and CDR2 SASEGT. V gave up 8 bases and J gave up 4 bases, with 12 bases separating them. The CDR3 is 13 amino acids. The CDR3 loop reads CASLGQPNQPQHF. The CDR3 DNA is TGTGCCAGCTTAGGACAGCCGAATCAGCCCCAGCATTTT.

This clone appeared a few times. This rearrangement joins TRBV27 to TRBJ2-2; 9 bases agree with TRBD1. This CDR3 region has 18 residues. V was pared by 4 bases and J by 4 bases, with 13 bases of the junction left unmatched. Germline V gene data show CDR1 as MNHEY and CDR2 as SMNVEV (reference sequence). The CDR3 DNA is TGTGCCAGCAGTTACCAAACAGGGGGCGGGGGCGGCACCGGGGAGCTGTTTTTT. This codes for CASSYQTGGGGGTGELFF.

The chain combines TRBV27 with TRBJ1-5; D is uncertain. Germline V gene sequence: CDR1 MNHEY, CDR2 SMNVEV (reference sequence). The CDR3 totals 14 residues. V lost 2 bases to trimming and J lost 7 bases, with 12 bases between them. CDR3 nucleotide sequence: TGTGCCAGCAGTTTAAGCGGGGATGGGCAGCCCCAGCATTTT. It specifies CASSLSGDGQPQHF.

The chain is built from TRBV2 and TRBJ2-7; D call uncertain. V was trimmed by 5 bases and J by 1 base, leaving 12 bases between them. CDR3 length: 14 residues. Germline V gives CDR1 SNHLY, CDR2 FYNNEI. CDR3 residues: CASSFRPESYEQYF. In nucleotides, the CDR3 is TGTGCCAGCAGTTTTAGACCGGAGTCCTACGAGCAGTACTTC. The complete variable domain, with remaining parts taken from reference TRBV2 and TRBJ2-7, reads EPEVTQTPSHQVTQMGQEVILRCVPISNHLYFYWYRQILGQKVEFLVSFYNNEISEKSEIFDDQFSVERPDGSNFTLKIRSTKLEDSAMYFCASSFRPESYEQYFGPGTRLTVT.

The chain has TRBV6-5 and TRBJ2-5; 7 bases agree with TRBD2. Gene TRBJ2-7 matches the end of the DNA better, so the J call may be wrong. The V gene's germline CDR1 is MNHEY and CDR2 SVGAGI. The CDR3 sequence is 15 residues long. CDR3 sequence: CASRRGRDGTYEQYF. In nucleotides, the CDR3 is TGTGCCAGCAGACGGGGGAGGGACGGAACCTACGAGCAGTACTTC.

For the CDR3, the DNA is TGTGCCAGCTCACTCCGTCGGGGAGCAGGCACAGATACGCAGTATTTT. It encodes CASSLRRGAGTDTQYF. The chain recombines TRBV18 with TRBJ2-3; weak D call: TRBD2 (5 bases). Germline V gene lookup returns CDR1 KGHSH and CDR2 LQKENI. Trimming took off 4 bases at V and 1 base at J, with 15 bases between the two ends. CDR3 length: 16 amino acids.

The chain employs TRBV10-3 and TRBJ2-3, with a tentative D call TRBD2 (5 bases). Deletions cut 9 bases from V and 2 bases from J, with 18 bases between. This CDR3 comprises 15 residues. The germline CDR1 and CDR2 sequences are ENHRY and SYGVKD. DNA of the CDR3: TGTGCCATGGGCGGGCGGGCCTCTTTCACAGATACGCAGTATTTT. Translated: CAMGGRASFTDTQYF.

This chain connects TRBV29-1 to TRBJ1-4; no clear D gene. Per germline, CDR1 SQVTM and CDR2 ANQGSEA. The ends were cut back, 4 bases at V and 7 bases at J, with 7 bases in the middle. This CDR3 region has 11 residues. CDR3 region: CSVGESEKLFF. CDR3 DNA: TGCAGCGTTGGGGAGAGTGAAAAACTGTTTTTT. Looking up the rest from reference TRBV29-1 and TRBJ1-4 gives the full variable domain: SAVISQKPSRDICQRGTSLTIQCQVDSQVTMMFWYRQQPGQSLTLIATANQGSEATYESGFVIDKFPISRPNLTFSTLTVSNMSPEDSSIYLCSVGESEKLFFGSGTQLSVL.

The CDR3 sequence is CASSRYREGLYEQYF. In DNA form, the CDR3 reads TGTGCCAGCAGCAGGTATCGGGAGGGCCTATACGAGCAGTACTTC. The chain is built from TRBV11-3 and TRBJ2-7; 8 bases align to TRBD2. Germline trimming cut 5 bases from V and 4 bases from J; bases unmatched to any gene: 10. This CDR3 comprises 15 residues. CDR1 is SGHNT, CDR2 YENEEA, per germline.

CDR3 sequence (DNA): TGCGCCAGCAGCTCACAGGGGGGAAAGAACACTGAAGCTTTCTTT. This sequence encodes CASSSQGGKNTEAFF. The V gene is TRBV5-1, the J gene TRBJ1-1; TRBD1 aligns across 8 bases. V was clipped by 3 bases and J by 1 base; unmatched bases: 5. The germline gives CDR1 SGHRS, CDR2 YFSETQ. The CDR3 sequence is 15 residues long.

CDR3: CASSLTLQETQYF. CDR3 coding DNA: TGTGCCAGCAGCTTAACACTACAAGAGACCCAGTACTTC. V and J are TRBV7-2 and TRBJ2-5, with D uncertain. From germline, CDR1 is SGHTA and CDR2 FQGNSA. V lost 2 bases to trimming and J lost 2 bases, with 6 bases between them. This CDR3 spans 13 amino acids. Variable domain in full (rest from reference TRBV7-2 and TRBJ2-5): GAGVSQSPSNKVTEKGKDVELRCDPISGHTALYWYRQSLGQGLEFLIYFQGNSAPDKSGLPSDRFSAERTGGSVSTLTIQRTQQEDSAVYLCASSLTLQETQYFGPGTRLLVL.

The chain carries TRBV14 and TRBJ2-5, with no clear D. This CDR3 comprises 14 residues. Germline V CDR1 and CDR2: SGHDN, FVKESK. With 0 bases removed from V and 2 bases from J, the gap between germline ends came to 7 bases. The CDR3 is CASSQDRVQETQYF. The CDR3 region has the DNA TGTGCCAGCAGCCAAGATCGGGTGCAAGAGACCCAGTACTTC.

This clone was counted once. V gene TRBV2 combines with J gene TRBJ2-7, with TRBD2 as a possible D gene (6 bases). The V and J ends lost 6 bases and 2 bases respectively, with 17 bases between them. The V gene's germline CDR1 is SNHLY and CDR2 FYNNEI. The CDR3 covers 15 residues. CDR3 residues: CASSEEGIGPYEQYF. The CDR3, as DNA: TGTGCCAGCAGCGAGGAGGGGATAGGCCCCTACGAGCAGTACTTC.

The V gene is TRBV6-5, the J gene TRBJ2-7, with D uncertain. V was shortened by 4 bases and J by 3 bases, with 16 bases between the two germline ends. The CDR3 is 15 residues long. The germline gives CDR1 MNHEY, CDR2 SVGAGI. CDR3: CASSSRPSGYYEQYF. In DNA, the CDR3 is TGTGCCAGCAGTTCCCGACCCTCCGGGTACTACGAGCAGTACTTC.

The J gene is TRBJ2-5, the V gene TRBV5-1; a possible D gene is TRBD1 (6 bases). Germline values: CDR1 SGHRS, CDR2 YFSETQ. V lost 1 base and J 2 bases, leaving 12 bases between the germline ends. CDR3 size: 15 residues. The chain's CDR3 is CASSLWGQPQETQYF. The CDR3 bases are TGCGCCAGCAGCTTGTGGGGACAACCGCAAGAGACCCAGTACTTC.

The V call is TRBV19, the J call TRBJ1-1; D is possibly TRBD1 (6 bases). This CDR3 is built from 14 residues. CDR1 LNHDA and CDR2 SQIVND come from the germline V gene (reference sequence). Trimming left V 6 bases short and J 2 bases short, with 13 bases between. CDR3 residues: CASSPWTANTEAFF. Written as DNA, the CDR3 is TGTGCCAGTAGCCCTTGGACAGCAAACACTGAAGCTTTCTTT.

The rearrangement uses TRBV10-3 and TRBJ2-7; 9 nucleotides match TRBD2. Trimming took 5 bases from V and 2 from J; bases not matched to a gene: 4. Germline V gene sequence: CDR1 ENHRY, CDR2 SYGVKD. This CDR3 has 14 residues. The CDR3 DNA follows: TGTGCCATCAGTACGCTAGCGGGGACCTACGAGCAGTACTTC. It specifies CAISTLAGTYEQYF.